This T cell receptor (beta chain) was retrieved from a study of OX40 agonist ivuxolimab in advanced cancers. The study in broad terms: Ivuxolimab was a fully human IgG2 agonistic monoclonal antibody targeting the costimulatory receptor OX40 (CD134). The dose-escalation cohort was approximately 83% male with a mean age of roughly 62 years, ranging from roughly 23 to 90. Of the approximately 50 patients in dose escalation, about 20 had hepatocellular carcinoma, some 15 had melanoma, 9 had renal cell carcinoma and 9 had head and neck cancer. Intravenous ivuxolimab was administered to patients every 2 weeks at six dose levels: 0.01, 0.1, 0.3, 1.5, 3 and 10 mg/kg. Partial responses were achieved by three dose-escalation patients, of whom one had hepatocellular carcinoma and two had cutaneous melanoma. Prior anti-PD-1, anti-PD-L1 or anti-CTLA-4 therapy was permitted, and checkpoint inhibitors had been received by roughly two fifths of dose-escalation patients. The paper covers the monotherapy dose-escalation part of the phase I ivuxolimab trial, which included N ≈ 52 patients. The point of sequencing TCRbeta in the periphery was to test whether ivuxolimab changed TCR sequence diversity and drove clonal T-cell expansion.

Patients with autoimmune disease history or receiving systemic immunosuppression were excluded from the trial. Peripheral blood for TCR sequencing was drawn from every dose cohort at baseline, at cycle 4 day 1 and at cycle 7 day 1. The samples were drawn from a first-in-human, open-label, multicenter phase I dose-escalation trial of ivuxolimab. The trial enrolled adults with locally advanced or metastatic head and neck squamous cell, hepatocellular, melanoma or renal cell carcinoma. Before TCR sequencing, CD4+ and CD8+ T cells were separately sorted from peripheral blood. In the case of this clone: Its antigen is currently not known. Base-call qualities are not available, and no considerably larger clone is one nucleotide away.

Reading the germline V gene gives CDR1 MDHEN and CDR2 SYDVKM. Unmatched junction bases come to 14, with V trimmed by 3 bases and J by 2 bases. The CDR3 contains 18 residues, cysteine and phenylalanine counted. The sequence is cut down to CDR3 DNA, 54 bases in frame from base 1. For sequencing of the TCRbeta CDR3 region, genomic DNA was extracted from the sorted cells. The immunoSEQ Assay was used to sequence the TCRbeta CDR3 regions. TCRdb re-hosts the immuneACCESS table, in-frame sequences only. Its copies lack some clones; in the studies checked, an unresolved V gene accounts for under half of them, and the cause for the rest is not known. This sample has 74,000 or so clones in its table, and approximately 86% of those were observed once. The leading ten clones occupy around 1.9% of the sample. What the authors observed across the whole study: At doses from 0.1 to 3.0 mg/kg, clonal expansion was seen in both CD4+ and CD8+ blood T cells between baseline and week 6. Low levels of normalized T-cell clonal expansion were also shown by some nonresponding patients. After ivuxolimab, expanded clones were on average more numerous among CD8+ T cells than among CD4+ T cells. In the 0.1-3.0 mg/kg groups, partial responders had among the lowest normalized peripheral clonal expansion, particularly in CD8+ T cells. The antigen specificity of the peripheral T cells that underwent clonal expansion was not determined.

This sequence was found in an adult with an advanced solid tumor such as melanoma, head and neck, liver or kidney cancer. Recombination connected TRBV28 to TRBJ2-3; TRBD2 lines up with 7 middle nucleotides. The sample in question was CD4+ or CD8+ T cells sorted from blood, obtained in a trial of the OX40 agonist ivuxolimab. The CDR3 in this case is CASSFPPGSSGATDTQYF. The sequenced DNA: TGTGCCAGCAGTTTCCCACCCGGATCTAGCGGAGCCACAGATACGCAGTATTTT.